A single sample is the source of the 15 T cell receptor beta chains below, sequenced in a study of cytomegalovirus exposure and HLA in healthy donors. The PCR ran on 60 Vbeta and 13 Jbeta primers. Data came from immunoSEQ multiplex PCR; TCRdb stores just in-frame clones and leaves some out. The data show about 190,000 clones, around 86% seen once. Source material: PBMCs. These TCRs come from a young man in good health and CMV-seronegative.

The rearrangement links TRBV27 to TRBJ2-3; 8 bases align to TRBD2. This CDR3 has 12 residues. Germline loops: CDR1 MNHEY, CDR2 SMNVEV (reference sequence). The CDR3 is CHSGRGTDTQYF. CDR3 sequence (DNA): TGTCACAGCGGGAGAGGCACAGATACGCAGTATTTT.

The V gene is TRBV30, the J gene TRBJ1-6; TRBD1 agrees at 8 bases. V was clipped by 4 bases and J by 9 bases; unmatched bases: 14. This CDR3 spans 16 amino acids. CDR1 and CDR2 from the germline V gene are GTSNPN and SVGIG (reference sequence). CDR3 nucleotides: TGTGCCTGGACACAAGCCATACAGGGGGTTGGTTCACCCCTCCACTTT. Translated, it gives CAWTQAIQGVGSPLHF.

This sequence joins TRBV11-2 and TRBJ1-1, with 9 positions matching TRBD1. V trimming: 5 bases; J trimming: 4 bases; junction bases outside the gene matches: 5. The CDR3 has 14 residues. Germline V CDR1 and CDR2: SGHAT, FQNNGV. Written as DNA, the CDR3 is TGTGCCAGCAGCGATAGGGACAGGGCCACTGAAGCTTTCTTT. This gives the protein CASSDRDRATEAFF.

Note on this clone: One end of the junction is discordant with germline, which a read error may explain. This sequence joins TRBV5-1 and TRBJ1-2; D might be TRBD1 (6 bases). The germline CDR1 and CDR2 sequences are SGHRS and YFSETQ. The CDR3 runs 14 residues. The DNA for the CDR3 is TGCGCCAGCAGCCCCACTAGTGGGGGCTATGTCTACACCTTC. This codes for CASSPTSGGYVYTF. Full variable domain (remainder filled in from reference TRBV5-1 and TRBJ1-2): KAGVTQTPRYLIKTRGQQVTLSCSPISGHRSVSWYQQTPGQGLQFLFEYFSETQRNKGNFPGRFSGRQFSNSRSEMNVSTLELGDSALYLCASSPTSGGYVYTFGSGTRLTVV.

The chain combines TRBV21-1 with TRBJ2-7; TRBD2, as called in the table, went unchecked against the DNA. TRBV21-1 is a pseudogene locus. The CDR3 loop spans 16 amino acids. The CDR3 DNA is TGTGCCAGCAGCAAAGGGAGGGCGGGAGGACCCTACGAGCAGTACTTC. Protein: CASSKGRAGGPYEQYF.

In its sample, this clone was seen a few times. The chain employs TRBV27 and TRBJ2-3, with TRBD2 identical over 10 bases. The V and J ends lost 0 bases and 4 bases, in that order; junction bases with no gene match: 16. CDR1 is MNHEY, CDR2 SMNVEV, per germline (reference sequence). CDR3 length equals 20 residues. The chain's CDR3 is CASSLSPPGLALSPADTQYF. In DNA form, the CDR3 reads TGTGCCAGCAGTTTATCCCCCCCGGGACTAGCGCTAAGTCCGGCAGATACGCAGTATTTT.

The chain couples TRBV4-1 to TRBJ2-2; maybe TRBD1 (6 bases). The V end was cut by 0 bases, the J end by 5 bases, with 13 bases between. The CDR3 consists of 16 residues. The germline CDR1 and CDR2 sequences are MGHRA and YSYEKL. The CDR3 protein is CASSQDGQGRTGELFF. CDR3 in DNA: TGCGCCAGCAGCCAAGACGGCCAGGGGCGGACCGGGGAGCTGTTTTTT.

The chain employs TRBV6-5 and TRBJ1-2; unclear D gene. Between the trimmed V and J ends, which lost 6 bases and 8 bases, there was a span of 16 bases. Germline V gene data show CDR1 as MNHEY and CDR2 as SVGAGI. The CDR3 is 13 amino acids. As DNA, the CDR3 is TGTGCCAGCAGGGGAGTATTGTCGGAGGGCTACACCTTC. Encoded protein: CASRGVLSEGYTF.

CDR3 amino acids: CASSSGGFVGEQYF. CDR3 nucleotides: TGTGCCAGCAGTTCAGGGGGATTTGTGGGAGAGCAGTACTTC. This sequence joins TRBV27 and TRBJ2-7; 7 bases are shared with TRBD1. The V and J ends lost 4 bases and 7 bases, in that order; junction bases with no gene match: 10. This CDR3 contains 14 residues. Germline V gene lookup returns CDR1 MNHEY and CDR2 SMNVEV (reference sequence).

The chain couples TRBV19 to TRBJ2-7; TRBD2 agrees at 15 bases. Germline V lookup: CDR1 LNHDA, CDR2 SQIVND (reference sequence). The CDR3 covers 15 residues. J lost 3 bases, V lost 10 bases, and 7 bases had no gene match. CDR3 loop: CATRGGLAGGYEQYF. In nucleotides, the CDR3 is TGTGCCACCAGAGGGGGACTAGCGGGAGGCTACGAGCAGTACTTC. Full variable domain (rest looked up from reference TRBV19 and TRBJ2-7): DGGITQSPKYLFRKEGQNVTLSCEQNLNHDAMYWYRQDPGQGLRLIYYSQIVNDFQKGDIAEGYSVSREKKESFPLTVTSAQKNPTAFYLCATRGGLAGGYEQYFGPGTRLTVT.

CDR3 sequence (DNA): TGTGCCACCAGCAGAGGGTTGGGACAACAACGTGGGAGCAATCAGCCCCAGCATTTT. Protein product: CATSRGLGQQRGSNQPQHF. This sequence joins TRBV15 and TRBJ1-5; possible D gene TRBD1, 6 bases. The germline gives CDR1 LNHNV, CDR2 YYDKDF (reference sequence). V was clipped by 1 base and J by 1 base, with 20 bases between them. This CDR3 has 19 residues.

The CDR3 reads CASRIGRNTEAFF. CDR3 sequence (DNA): TGTGCCAGCAGGATAGGGAGGAACACTGAAGCTTTCTTT. The chain uses TRBV6-5 and TRBJ1-1; the D is unclear. The V and J ends lost 6 bases and 1 base respectively, with 9 bases between them. CDR1 is MNHEY and CDR2 is SVGAGI in the germline V gene. This CDR3 comprises 13 residues.

This sequence joins TRBV7-2 and TRBJ2-7; TRBD2 aligns across 7 bases. Trimming took 5 bases from V and 1 from J; bases not matched to a gene: 11. Germline V gene data show CDR1 as SGHTA and CDR2 as FQGNSA. The CDR3 runs to 16 residues. Here the CDR3 DNA reads TGTGCCAGCAGCCCCCATGGGGCTAGCGGTTCCTACGAGCAGTACTTC. This translates into CASSPHGASGSYEQYF.

The chain links TRBV7-8 to TRBJ1-2, with 8 bases fitting TRBD1. With 5 bases clipped from V and 5 bases from J, the junction kept 4 bases outside the gene matches. Germline V gene data show CDR1 as SGHVS and CDR2 as FQNEAQ. The CDR3 covers 13 residues. The CDR3 region has the DNA TGTGCCAGCAGCCCTCAGGGGGCTTATGGCTACACCTTC. It encodes CASSPQGAYGYTF. The full variable domain, in which reference TRBV7-8 and TRBJ1-2 provide the parts outside the CDR3, is GAGVSQSPRYKVAKRGQDVALRCDPISGHVSLFWYQQALGQGPEFLTYFQNEAQLDKSGLPSDRFFAERPEGSVSTLKIQRTQQEDSAVYLCASSPQGAYGYTFGSGTRLTVV.

V is TRBV28 and J is TRBJ2-1, with a tentative D call TRBD2 (5 bases). This CDR3 has 15 amino acids. Germline lookup yields CDR1 MDHEN and CDR2 SYDVKM. Trimming stripped 2 bases from V and 6 bases from J, with 14 bases between. The CDR3 DNA is TGTGCCAGCAGTTTAACGGGGTTGGACCTCAATGAGCAGTTCTTC. Translation gives CASSLTGLDLNEQFF.